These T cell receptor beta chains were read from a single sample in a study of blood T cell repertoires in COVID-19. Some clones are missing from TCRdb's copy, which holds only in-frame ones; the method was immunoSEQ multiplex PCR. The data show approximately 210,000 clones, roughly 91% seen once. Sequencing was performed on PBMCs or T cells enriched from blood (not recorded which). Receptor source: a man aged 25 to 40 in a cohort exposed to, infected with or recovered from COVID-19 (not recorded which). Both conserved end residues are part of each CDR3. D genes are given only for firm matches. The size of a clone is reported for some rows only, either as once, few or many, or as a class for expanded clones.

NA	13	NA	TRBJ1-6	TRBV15	TGTGCCACCAGCAGGTTACAGGGTTCACCCCTCCACTTT	CATSRLQGSPLHF
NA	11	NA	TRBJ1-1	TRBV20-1	TGCAGTGCTAGATCCCATCCCGAGGCTTTCTTT	CSARSHPEAFF
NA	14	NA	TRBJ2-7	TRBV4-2	TGTGCCAGCAGCGCCCGGCAGGGGTCCTACGAGCAGTACTTC	CASSARQGSYEQYF
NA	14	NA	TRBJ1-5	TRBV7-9	TGTGCCAGCGGCTACAGCTATAGCAATCAGCCCCAGCATTTT	CASGYSYSNQPQHF
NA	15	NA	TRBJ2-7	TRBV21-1	TGTGCCAGCAGCAAAGGATCCGACAGGCAATACGAGCAGTACTTC	CASSKGSDRQYEQYF
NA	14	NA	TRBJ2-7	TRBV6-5	TGTGCCAGCAGACCACAGGGATATCCTTACGAGCAGTACTTC	CASRPQGYPYEQYF
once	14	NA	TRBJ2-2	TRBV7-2	TGTGCCAGCAGCTTTAGCGGAACCACCGGGGAGCTGTTTTTT	CASSFSGTTGELFF
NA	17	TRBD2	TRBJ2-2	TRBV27	TGTGCCAGCTTCCGGGCTAGCGGGAGTTGGGACACCGGGGAGCTGTTTTTT	CASFRASGSWDTGELFF
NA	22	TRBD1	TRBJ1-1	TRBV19	TGTGCCAGTACCAGATCCCTCGGACAGGGAGGTCCCGAGTTCGTGGGTGGGACTGAAGCTTTCTTT	CASTRSLGQGGPEFVGGTEAFF
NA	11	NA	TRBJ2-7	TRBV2	TGTGCCAGCGGGAGGTCCTACGAGCAGTACTTC	CASGRSYEQYF
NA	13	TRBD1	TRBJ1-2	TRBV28	TGTGCCAGCAGGCCGGGACAGGGGATTGGCTACACCTTC	CASRPGQGIGYTF
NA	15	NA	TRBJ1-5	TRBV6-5	TGTGCCAGCAGTCCTGGACAGCTACTACATCAGCCCCAGCATTTT	CASSPGQLLHQPQHF
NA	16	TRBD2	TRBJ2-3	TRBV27	TGTGCCAGCAGTTCCCGGACTAGCGGGAGCGCAGATACGCAGTATTTT	CASSSRTSGSADTQYF
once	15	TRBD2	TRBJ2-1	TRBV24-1	TGTGCCACCAGTGATAGGACTAGCGGGAGCGATGAGCAGTTCTTC	CATSDRTSGSDEQFF
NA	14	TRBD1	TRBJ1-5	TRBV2	TGTGCCAGCAGGGGAGAACAGGGGAGTCAGCCCCAGCATTTT	CASRGEQGSQPQHF
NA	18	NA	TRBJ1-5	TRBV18	TGTGCCAGCTCACCACGAGGGGAGGCCCCCGTGAGCAATCAGCCCCAGCATTTT	CASSPRGEAPVSNQPQHF
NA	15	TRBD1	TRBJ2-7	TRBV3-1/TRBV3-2	TGTGCCAGCAGCCAAGCTCGACAGGGGGCTAGGGAGCAGTACTTC	CASSQARQGAREQYF
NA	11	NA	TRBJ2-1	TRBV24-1	TGTGCCACTTTACAGGGTAATGAGCAGTTCTTC	CATLQGNEQFF
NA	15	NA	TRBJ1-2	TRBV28	TGTGCCAGCAGTTCCCGACGTACAGGGAACTATGGCTACACCTTC	CASSSRRTGNYGYTF
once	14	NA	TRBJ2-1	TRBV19	TGTGCCAGTAGGGAGTCGGACACCTACAATGAGCAGTTCTTC	CASRESDTYNEQFF
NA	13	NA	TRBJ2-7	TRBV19	TGTGCCAGTAGTACCCAAAGAGTATCCGAGCAGTACTTC	CASSTQRVSEQYF
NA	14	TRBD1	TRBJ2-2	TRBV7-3	TGTGCCAGCAGCTCCCGACAGGGGGCTGGGGAGCTGTTTTTT	CASSSRQGAGELFF
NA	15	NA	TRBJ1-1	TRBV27	TGTGCCAGCGTATCCAGGGGAGAGACGAACACTGAAGCTTTCTTT	CASVSRGETNTEAFF
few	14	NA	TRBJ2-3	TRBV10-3	TGTGCCATCAGTGAGTCGAGGGGCACAGATACGCAGTATTTT	CAISESRGTDTQYF
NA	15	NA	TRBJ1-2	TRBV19	TGTGCCAGTAGTATCAGACATACTCTCAACTATGGCTACACCTTC	CASSIRHTLNYGYTF
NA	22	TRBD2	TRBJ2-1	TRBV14	TGTGCCAGCAGCCAGGGATCCGCGGGCGGGAGGGCCTGGGGGGTATCCTACAATGAGCAGTTCTTC	CASSQGSAGGRAWGVSYNEQFF
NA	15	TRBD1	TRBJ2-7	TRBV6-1	TGTGCCAGCAGTGAAGTGGGGACAGGGGGCTACGAGCAGTACTTC	CASSEVGTGGYEQYF
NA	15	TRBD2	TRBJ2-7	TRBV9	TGTGCCAGCACCCCGACTAGCGGGACGATCTACGAGCAGTACTTC	CASTPTSGTIYEQYF
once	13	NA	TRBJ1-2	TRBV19	TGTGCCAGTAGTGCCAGAGGATTCTATGGCTACACCTTC	CASSARGFYGYTF